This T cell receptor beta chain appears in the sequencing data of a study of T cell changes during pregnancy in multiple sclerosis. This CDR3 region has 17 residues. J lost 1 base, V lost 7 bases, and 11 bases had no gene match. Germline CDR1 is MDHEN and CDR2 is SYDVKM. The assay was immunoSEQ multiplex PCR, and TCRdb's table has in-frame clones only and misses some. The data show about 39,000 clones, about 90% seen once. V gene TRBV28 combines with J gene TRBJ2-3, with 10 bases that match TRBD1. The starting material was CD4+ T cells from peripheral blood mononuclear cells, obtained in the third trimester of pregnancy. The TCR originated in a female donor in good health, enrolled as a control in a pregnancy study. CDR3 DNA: TGTGCCAGCACTACCCCCGCAGGGACAGGGGGCACAGATACGCAGTATTTT. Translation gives CASTTPAGTGGTDTQYF.